This T cell receptor (beta chain) is drawn from a study of blood T cells in healthy people across ages. General study results and limits: PBMC samples, being unsorted, prevented any conclusive comparison of naive and antigen-experienced cells. Roughly linearly, TCR beta diversity per million T cells fell as age increased.

Regarding this clonotype: The target antigen is unknown.

A second PCR, run for about 7 to 12 cycles, used a sample-barcoded 5' primer plus a J-beta primer mix. Unique molecular identifiers of 12 random nucleotides labeled each cDNA. TCRdb re-called the 5' RACE reads through MiXCR, storing one row per CDR3 protein. The sample has roughly 1.5 million distinct CDR3 sequences, roughly two fifths seen once. Germline values: CDR1 KGHDR, CDR2 SFDVKD. V was shortened by 7 bases and J by 0 bases, with 15 bases between the two germline ends. The CDR3 contains 16 residues. J is TRBJ2-1 and V is TRBV24-1; D is uncertain. Specimen: blood. This sequence originates from a woman in her late teens or twenties in good health. CDR3: CATSPTAGNSYNEQFF. CDR3 nucleotides: TGTGCCACCAGCCCGACCGCCGGTAACTCCTACAATGAGCAGTTCTTC.